The clone carrying this T cell receptor (beta chain) has just a few counts. Its antigen is not identified. This entry is derived from a study of cytomegalovirus exposure and HLA in healthy donors. The study's findings and limits: Later analysis associated a missense DCLRE1C variant with TCR beta V- and J-gene trimming. When a later analysis was performed, an Asian-associated ancestry cluster reportedly had fewer N-insertions than the roughly 630-donor mean. The study listed some 160 cytomegalovirus-associated TCR beta chains. The authors later found most CMV-associated TCR beta chains appeared HLA-restricted.

The PCR contained 60 Vbeta and 13 Jbeta primers. Generated by immunoSEQ multiplex PCR, the TCRdb table keeps only in-frame clones and is missing some. The table shows roughly 160,000 clones, with roughly 89% occurring only once. CDR3 size: 15 residues. In germline, CDR1 is KGHSH, CDR2 LQKENI. J lost 6 bases, V lost 0 bases, and 8 bases had no gene match. V and J are TRBV18 and TRBJ2-7; 7 bases match TRBD1. This receptor was obtained from a woman aged 25-40 years in good health and CMV-seronegative. The sequenced sample was PBMCs. The CDR3 protein is CASSPPDRPPGEQYF. The CDR3 DNA is TGTGCCAGCTCACCACCGGACAGGCCGCCTGGCGAGCAGTACTTC. The full variable domain, with the rest looked up from reference TRBV18 and TRBJ2-7, is NAGVMQNPRHLVRRRGQEARLRCSPMKGHSHVYWYRQLPEEGLKFMVYLQKENIIDESGMPKERFSAEFPKEGPSILRIQQVVRGDSAAYFCASSPPDRPPGEQYFGPGTRLTVT.